This T cell receptor (beta chain) was recorded in a study of response to subunit inactivated influenza vaccine. General study results and limits: After each seasonal influenza vaccination, few new T cells are recruited, the authors suggested.

TCRdb reanalysed the RT-PCR reads using MiXCR and keeps one entry per CDR3 protein. The sample carries about 500,000 distinct CDR3 sequences, about 15% recorded once. The CDR3 length is 11 residues. Germline V gives CDR1 DFQATT, CDR2 SNEGSKA (reference sequence). Trimming cost V 6 bases and J 3 bases, with 8 bases left between them. This clonotype was counted between two and nine times. As yet, its antigen is unknown. V and J are TRBV20-1 and TRBJ1-1, with D hard to call. This specimen was CD4+ T cells sorted from PBMCs, taken roughly 24 months after vaccination. This clonotype was sampled from a man in his fifties or sixties who received an inactivated influenza vaccine. The CDR3 nucleotides are TGCAGTGCGTGGGCGGACACTGAAGCTTTCTTT. Translated, it gives CSAWADTEAFF.